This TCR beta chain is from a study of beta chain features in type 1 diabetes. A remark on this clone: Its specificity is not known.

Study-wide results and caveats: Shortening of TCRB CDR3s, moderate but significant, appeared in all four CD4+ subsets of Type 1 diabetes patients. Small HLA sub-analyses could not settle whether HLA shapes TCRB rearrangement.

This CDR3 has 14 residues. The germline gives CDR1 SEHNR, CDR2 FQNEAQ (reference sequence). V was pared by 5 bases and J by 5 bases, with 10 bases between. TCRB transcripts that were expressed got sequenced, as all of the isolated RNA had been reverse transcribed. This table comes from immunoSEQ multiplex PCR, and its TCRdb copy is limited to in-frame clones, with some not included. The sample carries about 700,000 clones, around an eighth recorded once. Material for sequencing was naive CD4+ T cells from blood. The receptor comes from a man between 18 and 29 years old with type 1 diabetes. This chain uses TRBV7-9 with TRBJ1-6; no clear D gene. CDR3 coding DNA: TGTGCCAGCAGCCCCGGTGGGGATAATTCACCCCTCCACTTT. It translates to CASSPGGDNSPLHF.